The source of this T cell receptor (beta chain) is a study of T cells in Graves' hyperthyroidism and ophthalmopathy. From under 12 ml of fresh peripheral blood, PBMCs were isolated. Comment on this clonotype: Its cognate antigen is unknown.

Per the germline V gene, CDR1 is MNHNS and CDR2 is SASEGT. V was cut by 8 bases and J by 3 bases, with 23 bases left in between. The CDR3 has 17 amino acids. RNA transcripts served as the template for amplifying TCR beta CDR3 regions. HTBI primers drove first-round RT-PCR of the TCR CDR3. Via MiXCR, TCRdb re-called the multiplex PCR reads, giving one row per CDR3 protein. The profile shows approximately 410,000 distinct CDR3 sequences, roughly 14% of them singletons. Study findings and constraints: The model made its ophthalmopathy prediction, and onset followed a median about 6.8 months later. The majority of expanded thyroid clonotypes above 0.001 also appeared in blood.

Sequencing was performed on blood. The sequence was collected from a young man with Graves' ophthalmopathy. The rearrangement links TRBV6-1 to TRBJ2-1, with D possibly matching TRBD1 (6 bases). CDR3 region: CASFSARGTPVYNEQFF. CDR3 sequence (DNA): TGTGCCAGCTTCTCCGCGAGGGGGACACCAGTCTACAATGAGCAGTTCTTC.